Shown below are 29 T cell receptor beta chains from a single sample sequenced in a study of T cells in Graves' hyperthyroidism and ophthalmopathy. RNA transcripts were the template for amplifying TCR beta CDR3 regions. First-round RT-PCR with HTBI primers amplified the TCR CDR3 region. TCRdb ran MiXCR on the multiplex PCR reads and lists one entry per CDR3 protein. The table records over 150,000 distinct CDR3 sequences, less than 20% of them present only once. The sample consisted of blood. Every receptor here comes from a woman between 50 and 59 years old with Graves' hyperthyroidism.

A few counts support this clonotype. This sequence joins TRBV20-1 and TRBJ1-5; D is uncertain. Germline lookup yields CDR1 DFQATT and CDR2 SNEGSKA (reference sequence). The CDR3 is 13 residues long. The germline V and J ends were trimmed by 3 bases and 0 bases, with 6 bases remaining between them. The CDR3 coding sequence is TGCAGTGCTAGTACAGCTAGCAATCAGCCCCAGCATTTT. Its protein product is CSASTASNQPQHF.

This clonotype was picked up many times. The chain uses TRBV3-1 and TRBJ2-7; TRBD2 matches 12 bases. The germline V gene has CDR1 LGHDT and CDR2 YNNKEL (reference sequence). The trim removed 6 bases at V and 2 bases at J, leaving 5 bases unmatched. CDR3 size: 15 residues. The CDR3 nucleotides read TGTGCCAGCAGTATCGGACTAGCGGGGACCTACGAGCAGTACTTC. It codes for CASSIGLAGTYEQYF.

V is TRBV5-8 and J is TRBJ1-2, with D perhaps matching TRBD1 (5 bases). V shed 0 bases and J shed 1 base, with 13 bases lying between them. Germline CDR1 reads SGHTS; CDR2 reads YDEGEE. The CDR3 sequence is 16 residues long. As DNA, the CDR3 is TGTGCCAGCAGCTTGGCCGGAGGGGCCCATAACTATGGCTACACCTTC. Its protein is CASSLAGGAHNYGYTF.

This chain joins TRBV28 and TRBJ1-3, with D perhaps matching TRBD1 (5 bases). The germline V and J ends were trimmed by 3 bases and 2 bases, with 8 bases remaining between them. The CDR3 covers 14 residues. From germline, CDR1 is MDHEN and CDR2 SYDVKM. The CDR3 region is CASSFGGAGNTIYF. Written as DNA, the CDR3 is TGTGCCAGCAGTTTTGGAGGGGCTGGAAACACCATATATTTT.

This clonotype was counted at least ten times. The V call is TRBV7-2, the J call TRBJ2-5, with 7 bases that match TRBD1. Germline V gene lookup returns CDR1 SGHTA and CDR2 FQGNSA. The ends lost 8 bases at V and 4 bases at J; junction bases unmatched: 1. The CDR3 covers 11 residues. The CDR3 DNA reads TGTGCCAGCGGGGACAGAGAGACCCAGTACTTC. It is translated as CASGDRETQYF. The entire variable domain, with the rest obtained from reference TRBV7-2 and TRBJ2-5, is as follows: GAGVSQSPSNKVTEKGKDVELRCDPISGHTALYWYRQSLGQGLEFLIYFQGNSAPDKSGLPSDRFSAERTGGSVSTLTIQRTQQEDSAVYLCASGDRETQYFGPGTRLLVL.

This clonotype was counted many times. The chain carries TRBV5-1 and TRBJ1-2, with TRBD1 matching over 8 bases. With 1 base clipped from V and 5 bases from J, the junction kept 7 bases outside the gene matches. CDR3 length: 15 amino acids. The germline V gene has CDR1 SGHRS and CDR2 YFSETQ. The CDR3 protein is CASSLNGQGGYGYTF. CDR3 DNA: TGCGCCAGCAGCTTGAATGGACAGGGAGGTTATGGCTACACCTTC.

On this clonotype itself: This could be a read error, since a much larger clone is one nucleotide away. The chain couples TRBV7-2 to TRBJ2-7, with D uncertain. Trimming took off 8 bases at V and 0 bases at J, with 14 bases between the two ends. Germline V lookup: CDR1 SGHTA, CDR2 FQGNSA. The CDR3 loop spans 14 amino acids. Here the CDR3 reads CASGPGARSYEQYF. The DNA for the CDR3 is TGTGCCAGCGGCCCCGGTGCCCGCTCCTACGAGCAGTACTTC.

This clonotype was observed a few times. The rearrangement links TRBV7-3 to TRBJ2-5; no clear D. The CDR3 runs 14 residues. V was shortened by 5 bases and J by 1 base, with 11 bases between the two germline ends. The germline V gene encodes CDR1 SGHTA and CDR2 FQGTGA. CDR3: CASSNSVFQETQYF. The CDR3 DNA reads as TGTGCCAGCAGCAACTCTGTCTTCCAAGAGACCCAGTACTTC.

The sample holds a few counts of this clonotype. J is TRBJ1-2 and V is TRBV14; weak D call: TRBD1 (5 bases). The V and J ends lost 5 bases and 6 bases respectively, with 16 bases between them. Germline V CDR1 and CDR2: SGHDN, FVKESK. CDR3 length: 14 amino acids. The CDR3 sequence: CASSTRGLGDGYTF. CDR3 DNA sequence: TGTGCCAGCAGCACCCGAGGACTGGGGGATGGCTACACCTTC.

This chain uses TRBV28 with TRBJ1-1; 7 nucleotides match TRBD1. The CDR3 spans 19 residues. Trimming removed 4 bases from V and 1 base from J; junction bases left unmatched: 18. From germline, CDR1 is MDHEN and CDR2 SYDVKM. CDR3 nucleotide sequence: TGTGCCAGCAGTTCGGTAGGGAGACAGGGACGCACCTGGAACACTGAAGCTTTCTTT. The encoded protein is CASSSVGRQGRTWNTEAFF.

This clonotype was observed at least ten times. This chain links TRBV27 with TRBJ1-2; TRBD1 matches 9 bases. Germline CDR1 is MNHEY and CDR2 is SMNVEV (reference sequence). This CDR3 is built from 15 residues. V dropped 8 bases and J dropped 6; count of bases not matched to a gene: 13. CDR3 in amino acids: CASGPGTGTSNGYTF. Written as DNA, the CDR3 is TGTGCCAGCGGCCCTGGGACAGGGACGTCGAATGGCTACACCTTC.

The chain joins TRBV29-1 to TRBJ1-1; 10 nucleotides line up with TRBD1. The CDR3 loop spans 14 amino acids. V shed 6 bases, J shed 2 bases, and the junction held 6 bases outside the gene matches. The germline gives CDR1 SQVTM, CDR2 ANQGSEA. The CDR3, as DNA: TGCAGCGTCGGGACAGGGGCCAGTAACACTGAAGCTTTCTTT. Protein sequence: CSVGTGASNTEAFF.

This clonotype came up many times. This sequence joins TRBV19 and TRBJ1-5, with D uncertain. From germline, CDR1 is LNHDA and CDR2 SQIVND (reference sequence). V shed 1 base and J shed 3 bases, with 13 bases lying between them. The CDR3 covers 16 residues. The CDR3 sequence: CASSIGAGGLNQPQHF. CDR3 DNA sequence: TGTGCCAGTAGTATAGGGGCAGGAGGACTCAATCAGCCCCAGCATTTT.

This clonotype was seen many times. The chain uses TRBV27 and TRBJ1-5, with D tentatively TRBD1 (6 bases). Looked up from germline, CDR1 is MNHEY and CDR2 is SMNVEV (reference sequence). The CDR3 runs 15 residues. V was cut by 4 bases and J by 0 bases, with 10 bases left in between. The CDR3 bases are TGTGCCAGCAGTTCGGACAGCTATAGCAATCAGCCCCAGCATTTT. Translated: CASSSDSYSNQPQHF.

This chain connects TRBV20-1 to TRBJ1-3, with D perhaps TRBD1 (6 bases). Germline V gives CDR1 DFQATT, CDR2 SNEGSKA (reference sequence). V was cut by 2 bases and J by 2 bases, with 10 bases left in between. The CDR3 has 14 residues. CDR3 nucleotide sequence: TGCAGTGCTAGACCTCCAGGGGCTGGAAACACCATATATTTT. Its protein is CSARPPGAGNTIYF.

The V gene is TRBV10-1, the J gene TRBJ2-1, with 7 bases that match TRBD2. The J call may be wrong; the DNA end is better matched by TRBJ2-7. The CDR3 length is 15 residues. Germline V CDR1 and CDR2: WNHNN, SYGVQD (reference sequence). CDR3 DNA sequence: TGCGCCAGCAGTGATGGCGGGAGTTCCTACAATGAGCAGTACTTC. This translates into CASSDGGSSYNEQYF.

This clonotype was counted at least ten times. The chain links TRBV28 to TRBJ2-5; D gene unclear. With 8 bases removed from V and 5 bases from J, the gap between germline ends came to 12 bases. The CDR3 covers 12 residues. Per germline, CDR1 MDHEN and CDR2 SYDVKM. This CDR3 is CASASLSETQYF. CDR3 DNA: TGTGCCAGCGCCTCCCTGAGCGAGACCCAGTACTTC.

This clonotype was detected many times. This rearrangement joins TRBV27 to TRBJ1-1; perhaps TRBD1 as D (5 bases). The CDR3 is 12 amino acids. The germline V and J ends were trimmed by 8 bases and 11 bases, with 18 bases remaining between them. The germline V gene encodes CDR1 MNHEY and CDR2 SMNVEV (reference sequence). In DNA form, the CDR3 reads TGTGCCAGCCGGGACGGTAACTCGAGGGCTTTCTTT. Amino acid sequence: CASRDGNSRAFF.

This clonotype appeared many times. The chain links TRBV28 to TRBJ1-1; D gene uncertain. The CDR3 consists of 17 residues. Trimming removed 6 bases at V and 0 bases at J, with 20 bases between. Looked up from germline, CDR1 is MDHEN and CDR2 is SYDVKM. The CDR3 protein is CASSLGPNTNLNTEAFF. CDR3 sequence (DNA): TGTGCCAGCAGCCTCGGACCGAACACCAATCTGAACACTGAAGCTTTCTTT.

The sample holds many counts of this clonotype. CDR3 sequence (DNA): TGTGCCAGCAGCTCTGGGACAGGGGGCCAAGAGACCCAGTACTTC. This encodes CASSSGTGGQETQYF. The chain has TRBV7-9 and TRBJ2-5; 11 bases fit TRBD1. The CDR3 is made up of 15 amino acids. J gave up 1 base and V 4 bases, and 2 bases lay outside the gene matches. Germline values: CDR1 SEHNR, CDR2 FQNEAQ (reference sequence).

This clonotype showed up just a few times. The chain links TRBV11-3 to TRBJ1-2; unclear D gene. Germline V gives CDR1 SGHNT, CDR2 YENEEA. V was shortened by 0 bases and J by 6 bases, with 8 bases between the two germline ends. The CDR3 is made up of 13 amino acids. The CDR3 is CASSLDDGHGYTF. The CDR3 nucleotides read TGTGCCAGCAGCTTAGACGACGGCCATGGCTACACCTTC.

This clonotype was recorded a few times. The gene calls are TRBV12-3 or TRBV12-4 and TRBJ1-2; 8 positions match TRBD1. Trimming cost V 2 bases and J 8 bases; bases outside gene matches: 10. This CDR3 has 15 amino acids. The CDR3 loop reads CASSLNDRGVVGYTF. CDR3 bases: TGTGCCAGCAGTTTAAACGACAGGGGAGTGGTGGGCTACACCTTC.

Only a few counts were recorded for this clonotype. The CDR3: CSAGPRGYSYEQYF. In DNA form, the CDR3 reads TGCAGTGCTGGACCTCGGGGATACTCCTACGAGCAGTACTTC. The rearrangement links TRBV20-1 to TRBJ2-7; possibly TRBD2 for D (5 bases). Germline values: CDR1 DFQATT, CDR2 SNEGSKA (reference sequence). The V and J ends lost 5 bases and 0 bases respectively, with 14 bases between them. The CDR3 covers 14 residues.

This clonotype showed up many times. The chain joins TRBV29-1 to TRBJ2-1; TRBD2 agrees at 9 bases. The germline V gene encodes CDR1 SQVTM and CDR2 ANQGSEA. CDR3 length: 13 residues. V shed 4 bases and J 9 bases; nucleotides not matched to a gene: 7. The DNA for the CDR3 is TGCAGCGTTGCACTAGCGGGCATGGGTGAGCAGTTCTTC. Residues: CSVALAGMGEQFF.

This clonotype was counted many times. V and J are TRBV6-5 and TRBJ2-1; 7 nucleotides match TRBD2. This CDR3 is 15 amino acids long. Unmatched junction bases numbered 3, after V lost 1 base and J lost 3 bases. Looked up from germline, CDR1 is MNHEY and CDR2 is SVGAGI. In DNA, the CDR3 is TGTGCCAGCAGTTACTTGGGAGGGAACTACAATGAGCAGTTCTTC. It is translated as CASSYLGGNYNEQFF.

The table lists this clonotype with a few counts. The gene calls are TRBV6-1 and TRBJ2-7; D gene ambiguous. CDR1 and CDR2 (germline): MNHNS, SASEGT. This CDR3 region has 14 residues. V was clipped by 5 bases and J by 4 bases, with 15 bases between them. CDR3 bases: TGTGCCAGCAGTTCCGGATATAGAGGTTACGAGCAGTACTTC. Protein sequence: CASSSGYRGYEQYF.

A few counts support this clonotype. The CDR3 coding sequence is TGTGCCAGCAGTTTACCGTCTAGCGGGAGGGCCTACGAGCAGTACTTC. Its translation is CASSLPSSGRAYEQYF. This chain joins TRBV28 and TRBJ2-7; TRBD2 matches at 12 bases. With V trimmed by 2 bases and J by 2 bases, 4 bases remained unmatched. CDR3 length equals 16 residues. Germline values: CDR1 MDHEN, CDR2 SYDVKM. The variable domain in full, with the rest retrieved from reference TRBV28 and TRBJ2-7, is DVKVTQSSRYLVKRTGEKVFLECVQDMDHENMFWYRQDPGLGLRLIYFSYDVKMKEKGDIPEGYSVSREKKERFSLILESASTNQTSMYLCASSLPSSGRAYEQYFGPGTRLTVT.

This clonotype has at least ten counts. The chain joins TRBV30 to TRBJ1-1; maybe TRBD1 (6 bases). V lost 2 bases and J 3 bases, leaving 10 bases between the germline ends. Germline assignment: CDR1 GTSNPN and CDR2 SVGIG (reference sequence). The CDR3 sequence is 13 residues long. CDR3 coding DNA: TGTGCCTGGAGTCGACAGGTCGACACTGAAGCTTTCTTT. Translated, it gives CAWSRQVDTEAFF.

This clonotype was seen at least ten times. The gene calls are TRBV7-9 and TRBJ1-6; no clear D gene. V was shortened by 4 bases and J by 7 bases, with 8 bases between the two germline ends. The germline V gene encodes CDR1 SEHNR and CDR2 FQNEAQ (reference sequence). The CDR3 is made up of 13 amino acids. CDR3 residues: CASSWEGNSPLHF. Here the CDR3 DNA reads TGTGCCAGCAGCTGGGAAGGGAATTCACCCCTCCACTTT.